This entry concerns a single T cell receptor beta chain. The target antigen is unknown. These data are taken from a study of cytomegalovirus exposure and HLA in healthy donors. General study points: Equally common other TCR beta chains were less clonally expanded than HLA-associated ones, a later analysis found. For most TCR sequences rarity was the rule, although some public TCRs occurred in many donors.

The PCR made use of 60 Vbeta and 13 Jbeta primers. Methods used by the authors: A later analysis tallied some 84 million unique TCR beta chains, around 12 million of them shared. The data were produced by immunoSEQ multiplex PCR, yet TCRdb's version contains in-frame clones alone and is incomplete. V, J and clone size derive from that table, while D and trimming were established from the DNA sequence. The sample has over 110,000 clones. Trimming stripped 5 bases from V and 0 bases from J, with 10 bases between. This CDR3 comprises 14 residues. Germline loops: CDR1 SGHTA, CDR2 FQGNSA. The chain carries TRBV7-2 and TRBJ2-5; D uncertain. This sequence originates from a male donor in good health and CMV-seronegative. Material for sequencing was PBMCs. CDR3: CASSPRRYQETQYF. CDR3 nucleotide sequence: TGTGCCAGCAGCCCGCGCAGGTACCAAGAGACCCAGTACTTC.